This T cell receptor beta chain was retrieved from a study of control samples from healthy donors and cancer patients. Produced via immunoSEQ multiplex PCR; TCRdb's table is partial and in-frame only. In the table there are 65,000 to 75,000 clones, roughly nine tenths of which are singletons. The CDR3 runs 16 residues. Germline trimming cut 11 bases from V and 8 bases from J; bases unmatched to any gene: 21. The germline CDR1 and CDR2 sequences are ENHRY and SYGVKD. This chain uses TRBV10-3 with TRBJ2-1; TRBD2 aligns across 7 bases. The specimen was blood. This receptor was identified in a woman aged 50 to 60 in good health. CDR3 protein: CAAGASGGALRDEQFF. CDR3 nucleotides: TGTGCCGCCGGCGCTAGCGGAGGCGCCCTTCGGGATGAGCAGTTCTTC.